The clone carrying this T cell receptor beta chain was seen only a few times. Per germline, CDR1 LNHDA and CDR2 SQIVND (reference sequence). This CDR3 is 15 amino acids long. The junction had 5 bases not matched to a gene; V was cut back by 3 bases and J by 3 bases. The data belong to a study of T cell clones after liver transplantation. Overall study context: In this trial, immunosuppression withdrawal was attempted within 2 years of liver transplant. Post-transplant blood was tracked for graft-donor-reactive T cell clones identified in a pre-transplant mixed lymphocyte reaction. Timepoints were pre-transplant, pre-withdrawal, and after withdrawal was completed or failed. Graft-donor-reactive sequences were compared with third-party-reactive TCRbeta sequences from pre-transplant mixed lymphocyte reactions.

The method was immunoSEQ multiplex PCR; TCRdb's version includes in-frame clones alone and lacks a portion of them. Of 20,000 to 30,000 clones in the sample, 55% to 75% were seen once. The source of this sequence is a human donor who received a liver transplant. The material sequenced was CD4+ T cells from blood, taken before liver transplant. The rearrangement joins TRBV19 to TRBJ1-2; 9 positions match TRBD1. In DNA form, the CDR3 reads TGTGCCAGTAGTATGGGGACAGGGAGTCACTATGGCTACACCTTC. Translating gives CASSMGTGSHYGYTF.